This T cell receptor beta chain stems from a study of cytomegalovirus exposure and HLA in healthy donors. PCR used 60 Vbeta primers and 13 Jbeta primers. TCRdb's copy holds only in-frame clones and misses some; the assay was immunoSEQ multiplex PCR. This sample yields more than 140,000 clones, of which around 79% are seen a single time; roughly 0.7% belongs to the top ten. This clone came up a few times. This clonotype was obtained from a male donor in good health and CMV-seronegative. Sequenced input: PBMCs.

The CDR3: CASSLWGQVTTGELFF. CDR3 nucleotide sequence: TGTGCCAGCAGCTTGTGGGGACAAGTTACCACCGGGGAGCTGTTTTTT. The chain employs TRBV5-4 and TRBJ2-2, with D tentatively TRBD1 (6 bases). The CDR3 has 16 amino acids. The V and J ends lost 1 base and 4 bases respectively, with 14 bases between them. Looked up from germline, CDR1 is SGHNT and CDR2 is YYREEE (reference sequence). The full variable domain, with the rest looked up from reference TRBV5-4 and TRBJ2-2, is ETGVTQSPTHLIKTRGQQVTLRCSSQSGHNTVSWYQQALGQGPQFIFQYYREEENGRGNFPPRFSGLQFPNYSSELNVNALELDDSALYLCASSLWGQVTTGELFFGEGSRLTVL.